This T cell receptor (beta chain) was sequenced for a study of Graves' ophthalmopathy and Graves' hyperthyroidism. Amplifying from RNA transcripts, the study obtained TCR beta CDR3 regions. First-round RT-PCR relied on HTBI primers, and a second-round multiplex PCR came next. Using its own MiXCR run on the multiplex PCR reads, TCRdb lists one record per CDR3 protein. The table has over 500,000 distinct CDR3 sequences, over 20% seen once. The CDR3 runs 12 residues. In germline, CDR1 is DFQATT, CDR2 SNEGSKA (reference sequence). Trimming took off 7 bases at V and 2 bases at J, with 9 bases between the two ends.

The sample taken for sequencing was peripheral blood. The clonotype originates from a woman aged 18-29 years with stable Graves' hyperthyroidism. Some clones in this sample may be carry-over from other donors' samples. J is TRBJ1-5 and V is TRBV20-1, with D maybe TRBD1 (5 bases). CDR3 sequence (DNA): TGCAGTGGTGGGGGGGGCAATCAGCCCCAGCATTTT. Its protein is CSGGGGNQPQHF.